A selection of T cell receptor beta chains follows, all from one sample in a study of response to subunit inactivated influenza vaccine. Each CDR3 protein gets one entry after TCRdb re-called the RT-PCR reads with MiXCR. Of 400,000 to 650,000 distinct CDR3 sequences listed, 6.5% to 8% are singletons. Sequencing used PBMCs from blood, obtained about 24 months after vaccination. These receptors were taken from a man between 50 and 70 years old who received an inactivated influenza vaccine. Each CDR3 is given with its conserved first and last residue.

v_call cdr3_aa
TRBV10-3 CAISQLQPSYEQYF
TRBV7-6 CASSFSSSGEQYF
TRBV4-3 CASSQEGRLAYEQYF
TRBV6-1 CASSEPRTEAFF
TRBV6-1 CASNGGSRSYEQYF
TRBV7-8 CASTHASGSDTQYF
TRBV20-1 CSASIGGGSTSVQFF
TRBV9 CASSVRQEGTQYF
TRBV5-1 CASSSRDTGELFF
TRBV6-1 CASRESGSTDTQYF
TRBV6-5 CASSYDLNTEAFF
TRBV29-1 CSVVTRDRGNGYTF
TRBV20-1 CSARPGGRGYEQYF
TRBV20-1 CSGSYYSTDTQYF
TRBV29-1 CSVVTDRDPDTQYF
TRBV7-9 CASSPRTSVGTQYF
TRBV6-5 CASSYLDRIEQFF
TRBV20-1 CSATTEGQETQYF
TRBV5-6 CASSLRVGVTQETQYF
TRBV9 CASSVGTISGNTIYF
TRBV29-1 CSVEGGDLRYEQYF
TRBV4-3 CASSQGPGTDTQYF
TRBV20-1 CSASGVNNNEQFF
TRBV7-2 CASSLGQYSPLHF
TRBV20-1 CSARDFGGANTGELFF